Below, 10 T cell receptor beta chains from the same sample are listed, as sequenced in a study of shared clonotypes between healthy human individuals. Sequencing was performed with immunoSEQ multiplex PCR; in TCRdb, only in-frame clones are kept and a portion is missing. The profile shows approximately 2.3 million clones, roughly 93% of them singletons. The sample was naive CD4+ T cells from PBMCs. The subset here: CD45RA+ positively selected. The origin of the receptors is a man aged 18 to 29 in good health. Some clones in this sample may be carry-over from other donors' samples.

V and J are TRBV5-4 and TRBJ2-5; 8 nucleotides align to TRBD2. The CDR3 is 15 amino acids. With 5 bases clipped from V and 5 bases from J, the junction kept 11 bases outside the gene matches. CDR1 and CDR2 from the germline V gene are SGHNT and YYREEE (reference sequence). The CDR3 region is CASRPGVAGRETQYF. The CDR3 bases are TGTGCCAGCAGACCTGGAGTAGCGGGGAGGGAGACCCAGTACTTC.

This clone was detected a few times. The chain is built from TRBV5-1 and TRBJ1-1; 7 nucleotides line up with TRBD1. Germline V lookup: CDR1 SGHRS, CDR2 YFSETQ. V shed 2 bases and J 6 bases; nucleotides not matched to a gene: 7. This CDR3 is built from 14 residues. CDR3 nucleotides: TGCGCCAGCAGCTTCGGACAGGAGTTTCCTGAAGCTTTCTTT. Amino acids: CASSFGQEFPEAFF.

This clone was observed once. Other DNA sequences in this sample translate to the same CDR3. The chain employs TRBV27 and TRBJ2-6; no definite D call. The CDR3 has 14 amino acids. Germline CDR1 MNHEY, CDR2 SMNVEV (reference sequence). The germline V and J ends were trimmed by 6 bases and 0 bases, with 6 bases remaining between them. The CDR3 sequence: CASSLYSGANVLTF. The CDR3 nucleotides read TGTGCCAGCAGCCTGTACTCTGGGGCCAACGTCCTGACTTTC. The full variable domain, completed using reference TRBV27 and TRBJ2-6, is EAQVTQNPRYLITVTGKKLTVTCSQNMNHEYMSWYRQDPGLGLRQIYYSMNVEVTDKGDVPEGYKVSRKEKRNFPLILESPSPNQTSLYFCASSLYSGANVLTFGAGSRLTVL.

This clone came up once. This chain joins TRBV7-3 and TRBJ2-5, with D unclear. V dropped 1 base and J dropped 2 bases, with 14 bases sitting between them. CDR3 length equals 16 residues. Per the germline V gene, CDR1 is SGHTA and CDR2 is FQGTGA. CDR3 DNA sequence: TGTGCCAGCAGCTTAAGTAGTGGACGGAATCAAGAGACCCAGTACTTC. Translation: CASSLSSGRNQETQYF.

V is TRBV7-6 and J is TRBJ1-1; D is uncertain. The CDR3 consists of 12 residues. Germline loops: CDR1 SGHVS, CDR2 FNYEAQ. V was clipped by 3 bases and J by 0 bases, with 2 bases between them. The CDR3 protein is CASSLVNTEAFF. In nucleotides, the CDR3 is TGTGCCAGCAGCTTGGTGAACACTGAAGCTTTCTTT. Filled out from reference TRBV7-6 and TRBJ1-1, the complete variable domain reads GAGVSQSPRYKVTKRGQDVALRCDPISGHVSLYWYRQALGQGPEFLTYFNYEAQQDKSGLPNDRFSAERPEGSISTLTIQRTEQRDSAMYRCASSLVNTEAFFGQGTRLTVV.

The chain joins TRBV5-1 to TRBJ1-4; no clear D. The V end was cut by 0 bases, the J end by 8 bases, with 14 bases between. The length of the CDR3 is 15 residues. Germline V lookup: CDR1 SGHRS, CDR2 YFSETQ. CDR3 in DNA: TGCGCCAGCAGCTTGGCCGGCACCTTCGGAGAAAAACTGTTTTTT. The encoded protein is CASSLAGTFGEKLFF.

The chain employs TRBV28 and TRBJ1-5; D possibly corresponds to TRBD1 (5 bases). V lost 7 bases to trimming and J lost 1 base, with 17 bases between them. Germline assignment: CDR1 MDHEN and CDR2 SYDVKM. The CDR3 sequence is 16 residues long. CDR3 sequence: CASIPRGGVSNQPQHF. CDR3 in DNA: TGTGCCAGCATCCCCCGTGGGGGGGTGAGCAATCAGCCCCAGCATTTT.

CDR3 region: CASSPGQTWQGYTF. CDR3 nucleotide sequence: TGCGCCAGCAGCCCGGGCCAAACCTGGCAGGGCTACACCTTC. This chain connects TRBV5-1 to TRBJ1-2, with D unresolved. The CDR3 is 14 residues long. V lost 4 bases to trimming and J lost 8 bases, with 18 bases between them. The germline V gene has CDR1 SGHRS and CDR2 YFSETQ.

The V call is TRBV4-1, the J call TRBJ1-5; no clear D gene. Germline CDR1 MGHRA, CDR2 YSYEKL. V was clipped by 5 bases and J by 9 bases, with 14 bases between them. This CDR3 comprises 13 residues. CDR3 sequence: CASSTVGIRPQHF. The CDR3 nucleotides are TGCGCCAGCAGCACGGTGGGCATTCGGCCCCAGCATTTT.

The chain uses TRBV11-2 and TRBJ2-5; 14 nucleotides match TRBD2. The CDR3 spans 14 residues. The V gene end was trimmed by 5 bases and the J gene end by 7 bases; junction bases not matched to a gene: 3. Germline CDR1 SGHAT, CDR2 FQNNGV. The CDR3 spells CASSPGTSGRTQYF. The CDR3 DNA reads TGTGCCAGCAGCCCCGGGACTAGCGGGAGGACCCAGTACTTC.